This T cell receptor (beta chain) was profiled in a study of blood T cell repertoires in COVID-19. The overall study: Researchers got acute and convalescent COVID-19 samples from the United States, Italy and Spain. Nucleic acid was either cDNA or gDNA, and it came from T cells, B-cell-depleted T cells, or PBMCs.

Data came from immunoSEQ multiplex PCR; TCRdb stores just in-frame clones and leaves some out. Altogether fewer than 200,000 clones are present, roughly four fifths being singletons, with the ten largest covering approximately 9.9%. The CDR3 is 15 residues long. V dropped 4 bases and J dropped 9 bases, with 19 bases sitting between them. Germline-derived CDR1 and CDR2 are SEHNR and FQNEAQ (reference sequence). The sequencing input was peripheral blood. This sequence originates from a woman aged 40 to 50 with COVID-19, enrolled during active disease. The chain employs TRBV7-9 and TRBJ2-1; D possibly corresponds to TRBD2 (5 bases). In DNA, the CDR3 is TGTGCCAGCAGCTCATCCGGGATGAGAACAATTGAGCAGTTCTTC. It translates to CASSSSGMRTIEQFF.